This T cell receptor beta chain was observed in a study of CD8 T cells in Susac syndrome. Study-level information: Fewer than 10 of the sequenced Susac syndrome patients were in remission, and six had active disease.

V was pared by 2 bases and J by 7 bases, with 6 bases of the junction left unmatched. The CDR3 is made up of 15 amino acids. This clonotype was detected once. RNA totalling roughly 0.45 to 1 ug underwent reverse transcription with random hexamers. TCRdb re-derived calls from the immunoSEQ multiplex PCR reads in MiXCR, one entry per CDR3 protein. Of fewer than 140,000 distinct CDR3 sequences listed, approximately 94% are singletons. Sequencing used CD8+ T cells from PBMCs. The chain uses TRBV12-3 or TRBV12-4 and TRBJ2-1; 9 bases agree with TRBD1. The receptor was derived from a human donor with Susac syndrome. CDR3 region: CASSLPETGGNEQFF. Here the CDR3 DNA reads TGTGCCAGCAGTTTACCAGAGACAGGGGGGAATGAGCAGTTCTTC.